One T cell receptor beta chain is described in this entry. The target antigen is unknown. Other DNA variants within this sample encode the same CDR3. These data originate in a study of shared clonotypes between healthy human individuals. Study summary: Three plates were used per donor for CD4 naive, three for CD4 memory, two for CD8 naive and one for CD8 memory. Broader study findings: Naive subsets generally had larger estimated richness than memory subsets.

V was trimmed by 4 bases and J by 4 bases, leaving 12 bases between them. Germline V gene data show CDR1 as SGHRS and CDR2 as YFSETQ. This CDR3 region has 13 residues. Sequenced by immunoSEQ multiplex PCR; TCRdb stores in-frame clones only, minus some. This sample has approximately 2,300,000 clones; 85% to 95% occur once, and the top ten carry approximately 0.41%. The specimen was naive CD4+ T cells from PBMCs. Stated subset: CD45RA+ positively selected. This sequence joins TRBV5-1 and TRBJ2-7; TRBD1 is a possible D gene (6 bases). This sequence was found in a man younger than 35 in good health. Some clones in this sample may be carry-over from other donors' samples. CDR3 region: CASSLGQRYEQYF. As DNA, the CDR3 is TGCGCCAGCAGCCTAGGACAGCGATACGAGCAGTACTTC.